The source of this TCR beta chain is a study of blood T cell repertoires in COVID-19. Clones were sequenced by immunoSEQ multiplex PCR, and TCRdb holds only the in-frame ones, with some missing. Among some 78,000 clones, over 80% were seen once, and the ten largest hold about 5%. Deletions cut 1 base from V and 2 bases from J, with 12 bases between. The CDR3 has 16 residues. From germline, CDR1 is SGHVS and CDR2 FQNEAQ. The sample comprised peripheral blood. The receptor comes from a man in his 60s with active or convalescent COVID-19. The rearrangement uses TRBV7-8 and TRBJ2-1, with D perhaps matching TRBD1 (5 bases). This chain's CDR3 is CASSLVIGVTYNEQFF. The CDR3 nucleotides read TGTGCCAGCAGCTTAGTGATAGGGGTGACCTACAATGAGCAGTTCTTC.